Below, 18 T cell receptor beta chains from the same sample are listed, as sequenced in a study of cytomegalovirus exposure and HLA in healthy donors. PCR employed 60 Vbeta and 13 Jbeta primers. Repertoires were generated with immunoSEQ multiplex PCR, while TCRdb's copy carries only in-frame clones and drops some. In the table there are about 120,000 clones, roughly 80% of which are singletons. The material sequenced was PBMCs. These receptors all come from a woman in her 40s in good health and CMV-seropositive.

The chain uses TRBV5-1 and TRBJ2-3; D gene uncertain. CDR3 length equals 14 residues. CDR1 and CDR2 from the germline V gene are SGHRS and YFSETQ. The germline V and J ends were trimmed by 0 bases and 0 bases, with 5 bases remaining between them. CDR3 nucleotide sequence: TGCGCCAGCAGCTTGGGGCCAAGCACAGATACGCAGTATTTT. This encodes CASSLGPSTDTQYF.

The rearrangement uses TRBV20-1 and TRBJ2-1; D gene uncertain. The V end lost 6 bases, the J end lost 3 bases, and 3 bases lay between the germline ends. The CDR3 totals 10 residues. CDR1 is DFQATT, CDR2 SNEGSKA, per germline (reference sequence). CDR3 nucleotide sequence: TGCAGTGCCTACTACAATGAGCAGTTCTTC. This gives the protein CSAYYNEQFF.

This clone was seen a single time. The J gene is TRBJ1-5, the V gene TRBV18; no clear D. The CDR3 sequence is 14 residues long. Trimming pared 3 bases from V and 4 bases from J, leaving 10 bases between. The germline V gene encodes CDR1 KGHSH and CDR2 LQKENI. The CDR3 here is CASSPLSGNQPQHF. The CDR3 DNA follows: TGTGCCAGCTCACCTCTCTCGGGGAATCAGCCCCAGCATTTT.

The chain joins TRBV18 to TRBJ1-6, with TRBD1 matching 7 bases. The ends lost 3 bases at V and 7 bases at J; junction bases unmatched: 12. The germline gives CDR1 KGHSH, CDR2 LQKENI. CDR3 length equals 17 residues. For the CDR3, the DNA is TGTGCCAGCTCACCCCGACCCGGGACAGAACCAAATTCACCCCTCCACTTT. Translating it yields CASSPRPGTEPNSPLHF.

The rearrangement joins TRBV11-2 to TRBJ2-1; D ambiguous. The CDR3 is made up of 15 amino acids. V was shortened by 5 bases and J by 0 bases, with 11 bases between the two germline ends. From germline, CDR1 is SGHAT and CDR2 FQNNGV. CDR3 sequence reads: CASSPNPSSYNEQFF. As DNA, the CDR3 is TGTGCCAGCAGCCCCAATCCGAGCTCCTACAATGAGCAGTTCTTC. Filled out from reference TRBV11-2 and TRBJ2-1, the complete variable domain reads EAGVAQSPRYKIIEKRQSVAFWCNPISGHATLYWYQQILGQGPKLLIQFQNNGVVDDSQLPKDRFSAERLKGVDSTLKIQPAKLEDSAVYLCASSPNPSSYNEQFFGPGTRLTVL.

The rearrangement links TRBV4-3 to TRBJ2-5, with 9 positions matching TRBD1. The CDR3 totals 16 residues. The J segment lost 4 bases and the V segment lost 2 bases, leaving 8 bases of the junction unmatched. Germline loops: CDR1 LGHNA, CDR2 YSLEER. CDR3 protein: CASSQTTGTGIETQYF. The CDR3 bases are TGCGCCAGCAGCCAAACCACCGGGACAGGGATAGAGACCCAGTACTTC.

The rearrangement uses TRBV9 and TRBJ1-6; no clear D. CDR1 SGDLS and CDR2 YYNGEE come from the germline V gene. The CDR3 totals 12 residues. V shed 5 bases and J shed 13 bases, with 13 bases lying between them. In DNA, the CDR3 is TGTGCCAGCAGAGCGGACGGATTTCCCCTCCACTTT. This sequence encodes CASRADGFPLHF. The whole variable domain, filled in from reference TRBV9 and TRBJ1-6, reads DSGVTQTPKHLITATGQRVTLRCSPRSGDLSVYWYQQSLDQGLQFLIQYYNGEERAKGNILERFSAQQFPDLHSELNLSSLELGDSALYFCASRADGFPLHFGNGTRLTVT.

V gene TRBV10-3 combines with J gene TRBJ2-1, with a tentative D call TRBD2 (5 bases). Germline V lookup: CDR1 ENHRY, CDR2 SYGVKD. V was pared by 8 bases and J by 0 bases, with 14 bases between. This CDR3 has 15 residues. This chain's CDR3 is CAISTGILSYNEQFF. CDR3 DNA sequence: TGTGCCATCTCGACCGGGATCCTCTCCTACAATGAGCAGTTCTTC.

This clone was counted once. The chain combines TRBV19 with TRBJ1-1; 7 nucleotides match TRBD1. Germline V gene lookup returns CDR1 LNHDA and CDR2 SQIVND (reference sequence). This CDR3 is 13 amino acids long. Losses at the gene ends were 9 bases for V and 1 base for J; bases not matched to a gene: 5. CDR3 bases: TGTGCCAGCCGACAGGGTCGGAACACTGAAGCTTTCTTT. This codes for CASRQGRNTEAFF.

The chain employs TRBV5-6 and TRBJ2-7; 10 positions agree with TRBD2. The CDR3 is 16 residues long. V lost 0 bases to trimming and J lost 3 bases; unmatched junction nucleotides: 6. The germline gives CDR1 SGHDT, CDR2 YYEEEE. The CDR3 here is CASSLVASGGFYEQYF. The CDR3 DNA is TGTGCCAGCAGCTTGGTTGCTAGCGGGGGCTTCTACGAGCAGTACTTC.

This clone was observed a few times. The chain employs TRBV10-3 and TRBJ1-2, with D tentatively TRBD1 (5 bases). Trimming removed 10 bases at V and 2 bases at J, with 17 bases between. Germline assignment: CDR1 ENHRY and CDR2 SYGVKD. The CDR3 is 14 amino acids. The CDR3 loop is CATFGQGPNYGYTF. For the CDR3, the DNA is TGTGCCACCTTCGGGCAGGGCCCCAACTATGGCTACACCTTC.

CDR3 protein: CASLRGGRNEQFF. Written as DNA, the CDR3 is TGTGCCAGCCTACGGGGGGGCCGGAATGAGCAGTTCTTC. The V call is TRBV25-1, the J call TRBJ2-1, with 8 bases that match TRBD2. The germline gives CDR1 MGHDK, CDR2 SYGVNS. This CDR3 has 13 amino acids. With V trimmed by 8 bases and J by 7 bases, 7 bases remained unmatched.

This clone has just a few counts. The CDR3 DNA reads as TGTGCCAGTAGTCCTCGCGCGGTAAATAGCAATCAGCCCCAGCATTTT. It translates to CASSPRAVNSNQPQHF. V gene TRBV19 combines with J gene TRBJ1-5; unclear D gene. Trimming cost V 5 bases and J 0 bases, with 14 bases left between them. The CDR3 has 16 residues. Looked up from germline, CDR1 is LNHDA and CDR2 is SQIVND (reference sequence). Full variable domain (remainder filled in from reference TRBV19 and TRBJ1-5): DGGITQSPKYLFRKEGQNVTLSCEQNLNHDAMYWYRQDPGQGLRLIYYSQIVNDFQKGDIAEGYSVSREKKESFPLTVTSAQKNPTAFYLCASSPRAVNSNQPQHFGDGTRLSIL.

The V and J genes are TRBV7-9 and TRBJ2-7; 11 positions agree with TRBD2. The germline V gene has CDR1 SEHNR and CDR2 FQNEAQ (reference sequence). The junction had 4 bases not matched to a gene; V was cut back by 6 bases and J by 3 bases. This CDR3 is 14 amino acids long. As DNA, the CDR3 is TGTGCCAGCAGTTCCGGGACTAGCGGCTACGAGCAGTACTTC. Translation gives CASSSGTSGYEQYF.

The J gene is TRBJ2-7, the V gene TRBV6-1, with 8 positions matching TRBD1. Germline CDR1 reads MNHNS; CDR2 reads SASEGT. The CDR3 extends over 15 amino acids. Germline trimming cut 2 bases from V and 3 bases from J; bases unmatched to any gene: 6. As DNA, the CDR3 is TGTGCCAGCAGTGAAAGACCGGGACAGGTCTACGAGCAGTACTTC. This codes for CASSERPGQVYEQYF.

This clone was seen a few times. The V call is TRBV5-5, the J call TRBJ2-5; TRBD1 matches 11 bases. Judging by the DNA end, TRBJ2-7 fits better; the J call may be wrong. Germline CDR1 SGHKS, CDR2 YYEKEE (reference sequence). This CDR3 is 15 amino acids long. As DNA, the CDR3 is TGTGCCAGCAGCTCCCCGGGACAGGGGGCCTACGAGCAGTACTTC. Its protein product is CASSSPGQGAYEQYF.

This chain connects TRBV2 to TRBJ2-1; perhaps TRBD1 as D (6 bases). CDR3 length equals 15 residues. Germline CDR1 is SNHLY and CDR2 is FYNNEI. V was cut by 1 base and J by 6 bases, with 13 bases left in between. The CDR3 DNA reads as TGTGCCAGCAGTGAAGTGGGGGCAATGGGCAATGAGCAGTTCTTC. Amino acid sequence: CASSEVGAMGNEQFF.

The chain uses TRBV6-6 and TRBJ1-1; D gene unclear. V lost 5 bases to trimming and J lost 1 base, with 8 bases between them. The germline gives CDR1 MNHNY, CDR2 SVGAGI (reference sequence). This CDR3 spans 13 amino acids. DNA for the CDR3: TGTGCCAGCAGTCGACTGACGAACACTGAAGCTTTCTTT. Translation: CASSRLTNTEAFF.